The 32 T cell receptor beta chains in this list originate from one sample, sequenced in a study of shared clonotypes between healthy human individuals. Data came from immunoSEQ multiplex PCR; TCRdb stores just in-frame clones and leaves some out. Of roughly 500,000 clones in the sample, about 84% are singletons; the top ten hold 9.5% to 15%. Sample: PBMCs. The receptors shown here come from a woman between 35 and 50 years old in good health. Some clones in this sample may be carry-over from other donors' samples.

The CDR3 DNA is TGTGCCAGCAGTCAAACCGGGACAGCTATCTACAATGAGCAGTTCTTC. Protein product: CASSQTGTAIYNEQFF. The chain carries TRBV11-2 and TRBJ2-1; 7 positions match TRBD1. Germline loops: CDR1 SGHAT, CDR2 FQNNGV. V dropped 6 bases and J dropped 3; count of bases not matched to a gene: 11. The CDR3 covers 16 residues.

This chain uses TRBV6-5 with TRBJ2-3, with 11 bases matching TRBD1. Germline CDR1 reads MNHEY; CDR2 reads SVGAGI. There are 16 residues in the CDR3. V lost 2 bases and J lost 4; bases outside the gene matches: 5. As DNA, the CDR3 is TGTGCCAGCAGTTACCGGACAGGGGGCGTATCAGATACGCAGTATTTT. Its translation is CASSYRTGGVSDTQYF.

J is TRBJ2-1 and V is TRBV7-2; D is undetermined. CDR3 size: 15 residues. Germline V gene data show CDR1 as SGHTA and CDR2 as FQGNSA. The V gene lost 4 bases and the J gene lost 0 bases, with 10 bases spanning the gap. CDR3: CASSSLLSSYNEQFF. CDR3 DNA: TGTGCCAGCAGCTCGCTACTGAGCTCCTACAATGAGCAGTTCTTC.

This sequence joins TRBV23-1 and TRBJ2-7, with D uncertain. TRBV23-1 is treated as an ORF (open reading frame) with a function not yet certain. The CDR3 covers 11 residues. V shed 8 bases and J shed 3 bases, with 8 bases lying between them. The CDR3: CASLGRYEQYF. CDR3 sequence (DNA): TGCGCCAGCCTAGGACGCTACGAGCAGTACTTC.

The chain uses TRBV4-2 and TRBJ2-1; 7 bases map to TRBD2. V shed 0 bases, J shed 6 bases, and the junction held 11 bases outside the gene matches. Germline V gene lookup returns CDR1 LGHNA and CDR2 YNFKEQ. This CDR3 region has 17 residues. CDR3 sequence: CASSQEGAGAPANEQFF. For the CDR3, the DNA is TGTGCCAGCAGCCAAGAAGGGGCGGGAGCACCGGCCAATGAGCAGTTCTTC.

Of note for this clone: Only one base separates this from a far larger clonotype, so it likely reflects a read error. The chain is built from TRBV25-1 and TRBJ1-5, with unresolved D. From germline, CDR1 is MGHDK and CDR2 SYGVNS. The CDR3 is made up of 15 amino acids. The CDR3 DNA follows: TGTGCCAGCAGCCCATCCGTGGGGAGCAATCAGTCCCAGCATTTT. Translated: CASSPSVGSNQSQHF.

This chain links TRBV7-8 with TRBJ2-6; the D is unclear. The germline gives CDR1 SGHVS, CDR2 FQNEAQ. V lost 0 bases and J lost 2, with 11 bases in between. The CDR3 loop spans 17 amino acids. CDR3 DNA sequence: TGTGCCAGCAGCTTAGCGAGATTACGGGCTGGGGCCAACGTCCTGACTTTC. It codes for CASSLARLRAGANVLTF.

The CDR3 coding sequence is TGTGCCAGCAGTGAAGGCACTAGCGGGAGTTACGAGCAGTACTTC. This sequence encodes CASSEGTSGSYEQYF. V gene TRBV6-1 combines with J gene TRBJ2-5; 11 bases fit TRBD2. The DNA end is more similar to TRBJ2-7, so the J call may be wrong. Germline assignment: CDR1 MNHNS and CDR2 SASEGT. CDR3 length: 15 amino acids.

In the case of this clone: Other DNA sequences from this sample encode an identical CDR3 as well. The rearrangement uses TRBV28 and TRBJ2-7; D gene ambiguous. The CDR3 consists of 12 residues. Germline lookup yields CDR1 MDHEN and CDR2 SYDVKM. The V end lost 4 bases, the J end lost 3 bases, and 7 bases lay between the germline ends. CDR3 DNA sequence: TGTGCCAGCAGTTCTGGCTACTACGAGCAGTACTTC. It specifies CASSSGYYEQYF.

The J gene is TRBJ1-1, the V gene TRBV28; possible D gene TRBD1, 5 bases. The CDR3 loop spans 12 amino acids. CDR1 and CDR2 (germline): MDHEN, SYDVKM. Trimming took off 7 bases at V and 4 bases at J, with 10 bases between the two ends. The CDR3 spells CASIHGGTEAFF. The CDR3 DNA sequence: TGTGCCAGCATTCATGGGGGCACTGAAGCTTTCTTT.

For this clone: A read error likely explains this, since a far larger clone differs by one base. V gene TRBV5-6 combines with J gene TRBJ1-3; D gene ambiguous. The CDR3 covers 15 residues. The germline V and J ends were trimmed by 5 bases and 4 bases, with 16 bases remaining between them. CDR1 is SGHDT, CDR2 YYEEEE, per germline. In nucleotides, the CDR3 is TGTGCCAGCAGTTACCGCCCCGTCAGCGGAAACACCATATATTTT. The encoded protein is CASSYRPVSGNTIYF.

The chain uses TRBV28 and TRBJ2-1; a possible D gene is TRBD1 (6 bases). The CDR3 runs to 14 residues. CDR1 MDHEN and CDR2 SYDVKM come from the germline V gene. V lost 2 bases and J lost 5, with 10 bases in between. The CDR3 DNA reads as TGTGCCAGCAGTTTAGGGACAAGTCACAATGAGCAGTTCTTC. Amino acid sequence: CASSLGTSHNEQFF.

This rearrangement joins TRBV5-6 to TRBJ1-5; 7 bases match TRBD1. V was clipped by 3 bases and J by 3 bases; unmatched bases: 3. The CDR3 consists of 14 residues. Germline CDR1 is SGHDT and CDR2 is YYEEEE. The CDR3 region is CASSSTGINQPQHF. CDR3 DNA sequence: TGTGCCAGCAGCTCGACAGGGATCAATCAGCCCCAGCATTTT.

On this clone itself: With a much larger clone just one base away, this may be a read error. The chain employs TRBV7-9 and TRBJ1-6; 9 nucleotides match TRBD1. Germline trimming cut 5 bases from V and 8 bases from J; bases unmatched to any gene: 1. Germline V gene data show CDR1 as SEHNR and CDR2 as FQNEAQ (reference sequence). The CDR3 contains 13 residues. The CDR3: CASSRDRDSPLHF. In DNA form, the CDR3 reads TGTGCCAGCAGCCGGGACAGGGATTCACCCCTCCACTTT.

The chain links TRBV6-5 to TRBJ2-7; 7 bases map to TRBD2. With V trimmed by 0 bases and J by 2 bases, 7 bases remained unmatched. The CDR3 sequence is 16 residues long. Germline lookup yields CDR1 MNHEY and CDR2 SVGAGI. CDR3 DNA sequence: TGTGCCAGCAGTTACTCAGGCGGGAGTGGTACCTACGAGCAGTACTTC. This sequence encodes CASSYSGGSGTYEQYF.

The genes are TRBV11-2 and TRBJ1-2; D is ambiguous. This CDR3 comprises 13 residues. V lost 1 base to trimming and J lost 8 bases, with 11 bases between them. Looked up from germline, CDR1 is SGHAT and CDR2 is FQNNGV. The CDR3 loop reads CASSLGGSDGYTF. The CDR3 region has the DNA TGTGCCAGCAGCTTAGGCGGGTCGGACGGCTACACCTTC.

The rearrangement joins TRBV11-2 to TRBJ2-3, with TRBD2 identical over 8 bases. Trimming took 0 bases from V and 2 from J; bases not matched to a gene: 4. CDR1 is SGHAT, CDR2 FQNNGV, per germline. The CDR3 contains 16 residues. The CDR3 bases are TGTGCCAGCAGCTTAGAAACTAGCGGACCCACAGATACGCAGTATTTT. This gives the protein CASSLETSGPTDTQYF.

This chain connects TRBV5-1 to TRBJ2-5; no clear D gene. The CDR3 runs to 14 residues. The germline CDR1 and CDR2 sequences are SGHRS and YFSETQ. Trimming took off 2 bases at V and 5 bases at J, with 13 bases between the two ends. The CDR3 reads CASSLPLAEETQYF. CDR3 bases: TGCGCCAGCAGCTTACCCCTGGCCGAGGAGACCCAGTACTTC.

This clone was seen ten or more times. The chain joins TRBV15 to TRBJ2-5, with a weak D call TRBD1 (6 bases). Germline V gives CDR1 LNHNV, CDR2 YYDKDF (reference sequence). The length of the CDR3 is 16 residues. V was cut by 0 bases and J by 11 bases, with 22 bases left in between. The CDR3 sequence is CATSRDDQPWDTEQYF. The CDR3 nucleotides read TGTGCCACCAGCAGAGATGATCAACCGTGGGACACGGAGCAGTACTTC.

This chain joins TRBV7-2 and TRBJ2-5, with D possibly being TRBD1 (6 bases). Trimming left V 6 bases short and J 9 bases short, with 20 bases between. The CDR3 loop spans 14 amino acids. Germline V gives CDR1 SGHTA, CDR2 FQGNSA. In DNA, the CDR3 is TGTGCCAGCAGTGTGACAGGTTCTTATAGGGCCCAGTACTTC. Encoded protein: CASSVTGSYRAQYF.

Many counts were recorded for this clone. The sample contains more than one DNA sequence encoding this CDR3. The rearrangement links TRBV15 to TRBJ2-7; 11 bases fit TRBD1. The CDR3 runs to 16 residues. The V gene's germline CDR1 is LNHNV and CDR2 YYDKDF (reference sequence). After removal of 3 bases from V and 1 base from J, the junction contained 5 bases not matched to a gene. CDR3 DNA sequence: TGTGCCACCAGCAGGCTTGGGACAGGGGGTTCCTACGAGCAGTACTTC. This sequence encodes CATSRLGTGGSYEQYF.

Remarks on this clone: A far larger clone is one base from this, pointing to a likely read error. This sequence joins TRBV28 and TRBJ2-7; 13 bases align to TRBD2. J gave up 2 bases and V 8 bases, and 9 bases lay outside the gene matches. This CDR3 contains 16 residues. The germline gives CDR1 MDHEN, CDR2 SYDVKM. The CDR3 nucleotides are TGTGCCAGCGGTCCCGCCGGGACTAGCGGGGCCTACGAGCAGTACTTC. This translates into CASGPAGTSGAYEQYF. The full variable domain, rest sourced from reference TRBV28 and TRBJ2-7, is DVKVTQSSRYLVKRTGEKVFLECVQDMDHENMFWYRQDPGLGLRLIYFSYDVKMKEKGDIPEGYSVSREKKERFSLILESASTNQTSMYLCASGPAGTSGAYEQYFGPGTRLTVT.

Concerning this clone: A far larger clone lies a single base away; this is likely a read error. The sample contains more than one DNA sequence encoding this CDR3. The gene calls are TRBV6-6 and TRBJ2-6; no clear D gene. The germline V gene has CDR1 MNHNY and CDR2 SVGAGI (reference sequence). The CDR3 has 14 amino acids. The CDR3 coding sequence is TGTGCTAGCAGTTACTCGACTGGGGCCAACGTCCTGACTTTC. This gives the protein CASSYSTGANVLTF.

V gene TRBV30 combines with J gene TRBJ2-2; possibly TRBD2 for D (5 bases). This CDR3 has 16 amino acids. V dropped 3 bases and J dropped 6 bases, with 20 bases sitting between them. Germline assignment: CDR1 GTSNPN and CDR2 SVGIG (reference sequence). CDR3 region: CAWRELVPKGSGELFF. In DNA, the CDR3 is TGTGCCTGGAGGGAACTAGTTCCGAAAGGGTCCGGGGAGCTGTTTTTT.

The chain is built from TRBV10-2 and TRBJ1-3, with D perhaps matching TRBD1 (5 bases). Trimming pared 1 base from V and 3 bases from J, leaving 13 bases between. This CDR3 comprises 16 residues. Germline V gene lookup returns CDR1 WSHSY and CDR2 SAAADI. The CDR3 here is CASSELQGSGGNTIYF. The CDR3 nucleotides read TGCGCCAGCAGTGAGTTGCAGGGCAGTGGTGGAAACACCATATATTTT.

This chain joins TRBV5-4 and TRBJ2-2; no reliable D call. This CDR3 contains 14 residues. Trimming left V 4 bases short and J 7 bases short, with 14 bases between. In germline, CDR1 is SGHNT, CDR2 YYREEE (reference sequence). The CDR3 loop is CASSAVISNGELFF. CDR3 in DNA: TGTGCCAGCAGCGCGGTCATTTCCAACGGGGAGCTGTTTTTT.

V gene TRBV12-2 combines with J gene TRBJ2-3; the tabulated D call, TRBD2, remains unverified against the DNA. TRBV12-2 is a recognized pseudogene. There are 17 residues in the CDR3. The chain's CDR3 is CASRYRTSGASTDTQYF. The DNA of the CDR3 is TGTGCAAGTCGCTATAGGACTAGCGGAGCTAGCACAGATACGCAGTATTTT.

This clone occurred a few times. This chain joins TRBV7-2 and TRBJ2-7; tentatively, D is TRBD2 (5 bases). The CDR3 consists of 15 residues. CDR1 SGHTA and CDR2 FQGNSA come from the germline V gene. V was pared by 3 bases and J by 4 bases, with 16 bases between. The DNA for the CDR3 is TGTGCCAGCAGCTTCTCTGGAGGCGATGGGTACGAGCAGTACTTC. Translation gives CASSFSGGDGYEQYF.

This clone has ten or more counts. The chain uses TRBV10-2 and TRBJ2-7, with 9 bases aligning to TRBD1. The germline V gene encodes CDR1 WSHSY and CDR2 SAAADI. This CDR3 comprises 16 residues. The ends lost 0 bases at V and 6 bases at J; junction bases unmatched: 9. The CDR3 DNA reads TGCGCCAGCAGTGAGTCTAGGGACAGGGATAGCGGCGAGCAGTACTTC. It encodes CASSESRDRDSGEQYF.

In the case of this clone: This likely traces to a read error, being one base from a far larger clone. Distinct nucleotide sequences in the sample also encode this CDR3. The rearrangement uses TRBV6-6 and TRBJ2-7, with TRBD2 matching over 11 bases. The V and J ends lost 9 bases and 6 bases, in that order; junction bases with no gene match: 13. The CDR3 covers 15 residues. Germline V CDR1 and CDR2: MNHNY, SVGAGI (reference sequence). In DNA form, the CDR3 reads TGTGCCAGTAGCTCTTTTACTAGCGGGAGTTCCGAGCAGTACTTC. Its translation: CASSSFTSGSSEQYF.

V usage is TRBV18 and J usage is TRBJ1-1; D unclear. Germline loops: CDR1 KGHSH, CDR2 LQKENI. This CDR3 has 12 residues. Between the trimmed V and J ends, which lost 0 bases and 8 bases, there was a span of 7 bases. The CDR3 loop is CASSPPVTEAFF. CDR3 nucleotides: TGTGCCAGCTCACCACCAGTAACAGAAGCTTTCTTT.

The chain carries TRBV10-3 and TRBJ2-1, with TRBD2 as a possible D gene (6 bases). CDR1 and CDR2 (germline): ENHRY, SYGVKD. The V gene lost 4 bases and the J gene lost 0 bases, with 16 bases spanning the gap. The CDR3 loop spans 17 amino acids. CDR3 loop: CAISGGLVLSSYNEQFF. The CDR3 DNA is TGTGCCATCAGTGGGGGACTCGTCCTAAGCTCCTACAATGAGCAGTTCTTC.